This T cell receptor beta chain was captured by sequencing in a study of blood T cell repertoires in COVID-19. The trim removed 3 bases at V and 6 bases at J, leaving 12 bases unmatched. The CDR3 contains 16 residues. Germline lookup yields CDR1 WNHNN and CDR2 SYGVQD (reference sequence). This table comes from immunoSEQ multiplex PCR, and its TCRdb copy is limited to in-frame clones, with some not included. The data hold 45,000 to 50,000 clones, with around 82% observed a single time. The material sequenced was peripheral blood. The clonotype was recovered from a man in his forties with acute or convalescent COVID-19. The gene calls are TRBV10-1 and TRBJ2-7, with 9 bases aligning to TRBD1. CDR3 in amino acids: CASSEEQNRGLSEQYF. The CDR3 bases are TGCGCCAGCAGTGAAGAACAGAACAGGGGGCTTTCCGAGCAGTACTTC.